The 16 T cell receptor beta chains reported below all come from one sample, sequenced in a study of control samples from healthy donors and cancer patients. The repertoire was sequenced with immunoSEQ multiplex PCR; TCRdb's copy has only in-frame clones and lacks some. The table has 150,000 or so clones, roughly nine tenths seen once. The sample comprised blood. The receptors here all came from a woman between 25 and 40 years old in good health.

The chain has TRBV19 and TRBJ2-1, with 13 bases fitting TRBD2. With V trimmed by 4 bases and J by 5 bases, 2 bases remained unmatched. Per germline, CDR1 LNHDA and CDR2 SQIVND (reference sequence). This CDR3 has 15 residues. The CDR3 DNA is TGTGCCAGTAGTAGGACTAGCGGGAGCAACAATGAGCAGTTCTTC. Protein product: CASSRTSGSNNEQFF.

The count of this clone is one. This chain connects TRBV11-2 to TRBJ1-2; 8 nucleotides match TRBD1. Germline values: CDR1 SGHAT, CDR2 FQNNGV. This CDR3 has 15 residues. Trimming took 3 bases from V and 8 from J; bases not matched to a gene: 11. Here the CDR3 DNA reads TGTGCCAGCAGCTTCTCCCCCGGGCAGGGGGCAGGCTACACCTTC. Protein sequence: CASSFSPGQGAGYTF.

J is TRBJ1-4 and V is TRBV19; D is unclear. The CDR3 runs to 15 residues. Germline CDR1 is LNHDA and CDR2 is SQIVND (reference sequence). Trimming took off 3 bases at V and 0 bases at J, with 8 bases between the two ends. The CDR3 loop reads CASSMRVTTNEKLFF. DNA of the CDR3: TGTGCCAGTAGTATGAGGGTTACAACTAATGAAAAACTGTTTTTT.

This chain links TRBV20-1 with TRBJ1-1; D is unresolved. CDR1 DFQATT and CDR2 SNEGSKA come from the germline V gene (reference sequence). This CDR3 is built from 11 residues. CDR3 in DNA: TGCATTTTAGTGGGAGACACTGAAGCTTTCTTT. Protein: CILVGDTEAFF.

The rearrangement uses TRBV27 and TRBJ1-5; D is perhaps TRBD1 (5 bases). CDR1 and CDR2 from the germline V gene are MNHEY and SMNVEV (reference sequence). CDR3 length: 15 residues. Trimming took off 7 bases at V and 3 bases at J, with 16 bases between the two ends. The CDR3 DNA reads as TGTGCCAGCATGTCCGGGGGAAAGGCCAATCAGCCCCAGCATTTT. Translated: CASMSGGKANQPQHF.

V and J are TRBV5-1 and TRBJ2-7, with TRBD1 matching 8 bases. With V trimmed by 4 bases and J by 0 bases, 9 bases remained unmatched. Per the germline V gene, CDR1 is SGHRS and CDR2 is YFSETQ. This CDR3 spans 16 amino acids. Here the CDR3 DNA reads TGCGCCAGCAGCACCGGATGGACAGGGAGCTCCTACGAGCAGTACTTC. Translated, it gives CASSTGWTGSSYEQYF.

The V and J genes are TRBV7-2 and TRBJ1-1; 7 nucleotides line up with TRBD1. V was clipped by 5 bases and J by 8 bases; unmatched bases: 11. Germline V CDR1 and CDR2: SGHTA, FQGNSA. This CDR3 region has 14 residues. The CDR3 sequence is CASSPRDSAPEAFF. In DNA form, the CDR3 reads TGTGCCAGCAGCCCCCGGGACAGCGCCCCGGAAGCTTTCTTT.

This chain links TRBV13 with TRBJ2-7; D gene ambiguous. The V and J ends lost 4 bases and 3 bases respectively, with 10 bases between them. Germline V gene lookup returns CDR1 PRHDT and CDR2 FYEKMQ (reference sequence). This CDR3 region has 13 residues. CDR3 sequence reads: CASSSDQIYEQYF. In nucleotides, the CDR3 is TGTGCCAGCAGCTCAGACCAGATCTACGAGCAGTACTTC.

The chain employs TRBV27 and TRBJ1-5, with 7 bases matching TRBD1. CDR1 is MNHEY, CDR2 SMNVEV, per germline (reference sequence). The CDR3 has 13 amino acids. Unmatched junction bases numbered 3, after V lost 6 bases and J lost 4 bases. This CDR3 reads CASRTGYNQPQHF. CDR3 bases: TGTGCCAGCAGGACAGGGTATAATCAGCCCCAGCATTTT.

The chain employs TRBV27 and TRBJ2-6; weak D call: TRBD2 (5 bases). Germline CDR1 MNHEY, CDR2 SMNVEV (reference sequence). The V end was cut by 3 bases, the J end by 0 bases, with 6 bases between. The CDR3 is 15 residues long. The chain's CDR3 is CASSFEGSGANVLTF. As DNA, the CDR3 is TGTGCCAGCAGTTTCGAGGGCTCTGGGGCCAACGTCCTGACTTTC. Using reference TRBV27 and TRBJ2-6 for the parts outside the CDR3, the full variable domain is EAQVTQNPRYLITVTGKKLTVTCSQNMNHEYMSWYRQDPGLGLRQIYYSMNVEVTDKGDVPEGYKVSRKEKRNFPLILESPSPNQTSLYFCASSFEGSGANVLTFGAGSRLTVL.

The CDR3 DNA follows: TGTGCCAGCAGTGGGGACAGGGGGCGCCCCTACAATGAGCAGTTCTTC. This gives the protein CASSGDRGRPYNEQFF. The gene calls are TRBV28 and TRBJ2-1; 12 bases line up with TRBD1. The CDR3 covers 16 residues. Germline-derived CDR1 and CDR2 are MDHEN and SYDVKM. Germline trimming cut 5 bases from V and 2 bases from J; bases unmatched to any gene: 4.

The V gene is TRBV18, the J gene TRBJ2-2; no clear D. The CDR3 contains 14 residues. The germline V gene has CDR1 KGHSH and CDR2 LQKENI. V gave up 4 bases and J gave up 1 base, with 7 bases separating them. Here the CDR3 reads CASSLRQNTGELFF. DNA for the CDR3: TGTGCCAGCTCACTACGACAGAACACCGGGGAGCTGTTTTTT.

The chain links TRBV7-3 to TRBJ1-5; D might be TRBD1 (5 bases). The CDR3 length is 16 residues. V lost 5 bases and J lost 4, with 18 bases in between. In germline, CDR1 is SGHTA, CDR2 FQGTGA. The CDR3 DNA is TGTGCCAGCAGCCCAGGGAGGAGGGGCGAGAATCAGCCCCAGCATTTT. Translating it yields CASSPGRRGENQPQHF.

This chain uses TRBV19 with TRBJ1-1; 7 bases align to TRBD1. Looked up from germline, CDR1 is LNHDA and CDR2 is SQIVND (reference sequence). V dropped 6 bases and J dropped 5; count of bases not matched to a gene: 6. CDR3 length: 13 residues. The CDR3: CASSWGRGTEAFF. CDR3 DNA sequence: TGTGCCAGTAGCTGGGGCAGGGGGACTGAAGCTTTCTTT.

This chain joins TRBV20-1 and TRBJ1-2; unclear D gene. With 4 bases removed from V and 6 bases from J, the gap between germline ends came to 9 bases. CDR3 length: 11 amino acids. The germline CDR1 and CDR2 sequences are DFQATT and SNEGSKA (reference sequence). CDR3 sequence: CSATAVHGYTF. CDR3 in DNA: TGCAGTGCTACAGCCGTACATGGCTACACCTTC.

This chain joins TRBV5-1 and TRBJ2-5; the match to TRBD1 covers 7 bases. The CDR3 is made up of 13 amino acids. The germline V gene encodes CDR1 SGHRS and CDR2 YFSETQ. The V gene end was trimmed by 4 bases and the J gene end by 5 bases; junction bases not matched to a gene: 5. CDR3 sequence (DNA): TGCGCCAGCAGCGTGACAGGGCCTGAGACCCAGTACTTC. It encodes CASSVTGPETQYF.